This T cell receptor beta chain comes out of a study of beta chain features in type 1 diabetes. The CDR3 spans 15 residues. Losses at the gene ends were 3 bases for V and 5 bases for J; bases not matched to a gene: 5. Germline CDR1 SGHVS, CDR2 FQNEAQ. There are a few counts of this clone. Reverse transcribing all isolated RNA meant expressed TCRB transcripts were sequenced. Some clones are missing from TCRdb's copy, which holds only in-frame ones; the method was immunoSEQ multiplex PCR. The sample records roughly 310,000 clones, about 10% being singletons. The sequencing input was naive CD4+ T cells from blood. The V call is TRBV7-8, the J call TRBJ2-4; 9 positions agree with TRBD1. The sequence came from a young woman in good health. The CDR3 is CASSLGQGRENIQYF. The CDR3 DNA is TGTGCCAGCAGCTTGGGACAGGGACGAGAAAACATTCAGTACTTC. Drawing the rest from reference TRBV7-8 and TRBJ2-4, the complete variable domain is GAGVSQSPRYKVAKRGQDVALRCDPISGHVSLFWYQQALGQGPEFLTYFQNEAQLDKSGLPSDRFFAERPEGSVSTLKIQRTQQEDSAVYLCASSLGQGRENIQYFGAGTRLSVL.